Below are 7 T cell receptor beta chains sequenced from a single sample in a study of blood T cell repertoires in COVID-19 (dated by TCRdb to between 2020 and 2021). The protocol used for the library was the immunoSEQ multiplex PCR assay. TCRdb took over this immuneACCESS table, retaining in-frame rearrangements with V and J assigned. Such tables are incomplete; in checked studies, under half of the missing clones stem from an unresolved V gene, and the remainder is unexplained. For this sample the table gives roughly 28,000 clones, of which roughly nine tenths were detected only once. The top ten clones comprise 4% to 5.5% of the sample. Material: peripheral blood. The receptors originated from a man in his 70s with active COVID-19.

The rearrangement uses TRBV19 and TRBJ2-3, with 10 bases lining up with TRBD2. Germline assignment: CDR1 LNHDA and CDR2 SQIVND (reference sequence). This CDR3 has 16 amino acids. With 5 bases clipped from V and 5 bases from J, the junction kept 10 bases outside the gene matches. The CDR3 bases are TGTGCCAGTAGTCCAAGCGGGGGGGCCTCCGGAGATACGCAGTATTTT. Amino acids: CASSPSGGASGDTQYF.

The CDR3 loop is CASSPRVHPNTGELFF. The CDR3, as DNA: TGCGCCAGCAGCCCCCGGGTCCACCCTAACACCGGGGAGCTGTTTTTT. The rearrangement links TRBV4-3 to TRBJ2-2; D is uncertain. The CDR3 is 16 residues long. Trimming removed 4 bases at V and 2 bases at J, with 14 bases between. The germline V gene has CDR1 LGHNA and CDR2 YSLEER.

The rearrangement uses TRBV9 and TRBJ2-5, with 7 bases identical to TRBD1. The length of the CDR3 is 16 residues. Trimming took 2 bases from V and 5 from J; bases not matched to a gene: 12. In germline, CDR1 is SGDLS, CDR2 YYNGEE. CDR3 nucleotides: TGTGCCAGCAGCGTGTCGACGGGACAGCAAGGGGAGACCCAGTACTTC. Protein: CASSVSTGQQGETQYF.

The chain links TRBV7-9 to TRBJ2-5, with a tentative D call TRBD2 (6 bases). This CDR3 region has 14 residues. Per germline, CDR1 SEHNR and CDR2 FQNEAQ (reference sequence). Trimming took off 1 base at V and 5 bases at J, with 11 bases between the two ends. DNA for the CDR3: TGTGCCAGCAGCTTAGTACTAGCCTCGGAGACCCAGTACTTC. Its translation is CASSLVLASETQYF.

The rearrangement joins TRBV7-2 to TRBJ1-3; TRBD1 matches 7 bases. Germline values: CDR1 SGHTA, CDR2 FQGNSA. With V trimmed by 2 bases and J by 3 bases, 4 bases remained unmatched. This CDR3 spans 15 amino acids. In nucleotides, the CDR3 is TGTGCCAGCAGCTTAACGACAGGGAGTGGAAACACCATATATTTT. This gives the protein CASSLTTGSGNTIYF.

The chain recombines TRBV5-1 with TRBJ2-7, with TRBD1 identical over 8 bases. V gave up 5 bases and J gave up 2 bases; unmatched junction bases: 6. The germline V gene encodes CDR1 SGHRS and CDR2 YFSETQ. This CDR3 has 14 residues. The CDR3 bases are TGCGCCAGCAGGGGGGGACAGGCAACCTACGAGCAGTACTTC. The encoded protein is CASRGGQATYEQYF.

The V and J genes are TRBV6-2 or TRBV6-3 and TRBJ2-4; TRBD1 might be the D (5 bases). The germline gives CDR1 MNHEY, CDR2 SVGEGT. CDR3 length: 16 residues. V lost 0 bases and J lost 1, with 10 bases in between. The CDR3 loop is CASSYSGAGAKNIQYF. The DNA of the CDR3 is TGTGCCAGCAGTTACTCAGGGGCTGGGGCCAAAAACATTCAGTACTTC.